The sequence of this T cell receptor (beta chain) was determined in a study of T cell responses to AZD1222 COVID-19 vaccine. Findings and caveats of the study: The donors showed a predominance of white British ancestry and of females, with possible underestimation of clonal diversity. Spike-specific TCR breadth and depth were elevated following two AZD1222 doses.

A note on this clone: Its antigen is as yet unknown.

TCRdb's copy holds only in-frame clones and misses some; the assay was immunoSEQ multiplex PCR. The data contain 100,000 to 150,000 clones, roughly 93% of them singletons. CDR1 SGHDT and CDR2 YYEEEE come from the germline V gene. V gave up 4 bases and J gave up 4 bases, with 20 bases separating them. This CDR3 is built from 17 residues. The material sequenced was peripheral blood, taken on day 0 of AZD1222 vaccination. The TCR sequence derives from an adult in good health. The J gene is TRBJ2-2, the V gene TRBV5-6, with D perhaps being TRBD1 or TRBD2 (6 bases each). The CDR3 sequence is CASSTTVGGDLTGELFF. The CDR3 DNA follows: TGTGCCAGCAGCACAACGGTGGGGGGCGACCTCACCGGGGAGCTGTTTTTT.